Below, 32 T cell receptor beta chains from the same sample are listed, as sequenced in a study of cytotoxic CD8 clonotypes in ibrutinib-treated CLL (dated by TCRdb to the early 2020s). The time point label, read with the paper, signifies: progressive disease on ibrutinib. To prepare the library, the immunoSEQ multiplex PCR assay was applied. The table was pulled from immuneACCESS by TCRdb, which kept in-frame rearrangements only. Such tables lose some clones; where checked, under half of the loss comes from unresolved V genes, and the rest has no known cause. In all, the sample holds approximately 74,000 clones, and around 82% of those were seen once. The top ten hold around 7.6% of the sample. The material was PBMCs, obtained at disease progression, from a patient treated with ibrutinib. Receptor source: a human donor with chronic lymphocytic leukemia.

The chain couples TRBV18 to TRBJ2-7, with TRBD1 matching over 8 bases. CDR1 KGHSH and CDR2 LQKENI come from the germline V gene. Trimming at V came to 5 bases and at J to 5 bases, leaving 2 bases not matched to a gene. The CDR3 runs to 12 residues. CDR3 coding DNA: TGTGCCAGCTCAACGACAGGGGACGAGCAGTACTTC. The encoded protein is CASSTTGDEQYF.

The chain employs TRBV27 and TRBJ2-1; D might be TRBD2 (5 bases). CDR1 and CDR2 (germline): MNHEY, SMNVEV (reference sequence). The CDR3 is 14 amino acids. With 6 bases removed from V and 5 bases from J, the gap between germline ends came to 14 bases. The CDR3 region is CASSIGRVHNEQFF. The CDR3, as DNA: TGTGCCAGCAGCATCGGGCGGGTTCACAATGAGCAGTTCTTC.

This rearrangement joins TRBV19 to TRBJ1-3; perhaps TRBD1 as D (6 bases). Germline V gene sequence: CDR1 LNHDA, CDR2 SQIVND (reference sequence). This CDR3 is built from 13 residues. Trimming took off 9 bases at V and 0 bases at J, with 9 bases between the two ends. The DNA of the CDR3 is TGTGCCAGCGGACAGAGCTCTGGAAACACCATATATTTT. Translation: CASGQSSGNTIYF.

The rearrangement links TRBV27 to TRBJ1-5; D may be TRBD1 (5 bases). The germline V and J ends were trimmed by 3 bases and 2 bases, with 11 bases remaining between them. Germline-derived CDR1 and CDR2 are MNHEY and SMNVEV (reference sequence). The CDR3 is 15 residues long. Here the CDR3 reads CASSLEGFRNQPQHF. CDR3 coding DNA: TGTGCCAGCAGTTTGGAGGGGTTTCGCAATCAGCCCCAGCATTTT.

The J gene is TRBJ2-7, the V gene TRBV6-6; TRBD1 aligns across 10 bases. Germline V lookup: CDR1 MNHNY, CDR2 SVGAGI (reference sequence). Unmatched junction bases numbered 2, after V lost 0 bases and J lost 0 bases. The length of the CDR3 is 16 residues. The CDR3 loop is CASSYSGDRGSYEQYF. In DNA, the CDR3 is TGTGCCAGCAGTTACTCCGGGGACAGGGGCTCCTACGAGCAGTACTTC.

The chain has TRBV5-1 and TRBJ1-3; TRBD1 is a possible D gene (6 bases). The CDR3 totals 16 residues. Trimming shortened V by 4 bases and J by 0 bases, and 14 bases separated the two germline ends. CDR1 is SGHRS and CDR2 is YFSETQ in the germline V gene. The CDR3 here is CASSRDTTSSGNTIYF. CDR3 sequence (DNA): TGCGCCAGCAGCCGGGACACGACGAGCTCTGGAAACACCATATATTTT.

The rearrangement uses TRBV25-1 and TRBJ1-1, with 12 bases matching TRBD1. The CDR3 consists of 14 residues. Trimming at V came to 6 bases and at J to 8 bases, leaving 7 bases not matched to a gene. Germline lookup yields CDR1 MGHDK and CDR2 SYGVNS. The CDR3 region has the DNA TGTGCCAGCAGCCAGTTGGGGACAGGGGGCGAAGCTTTCTTT. This sequence encodes CASSQLGTGGEAFF.

A single count supports this clone. V is TRBV7-2 and J is TRBJ1-5; weak D call: TRBD1 (5 bases). This CDR3 region has 18 residues. Trimming left V 1 base short and J 3 bases short, with 19 bases between. Germline-derived CDR1 and CDR2 are SGHTA and FQGNSA. The CDR3 here is CASSLVTGLGAFNQPQHF. The CDR3 DNA reads as TGTGCCAGCAGCTTAGTCACGGGACTAGGAGCCTTCAATCAGCCCCAGCATTTT.

The chain uses TRBV4-1 and TRBJ2-5; 9 bases agree with TRBD1. Germline CDR1 reads MGHRA; CDR2 reads YSYEKL. The V segment lost 4 bases and the J segment 5 bases; nucleotides outside the gene matches: 5. The CDR3 has 14 amino acids. The CDR3 sequence is CASSPQGAGETQYF. CDR3 coding DNA: TGCGCCAGCAGCCCACAGGGGGCGGGGGAGACCCAGTACTTC.

The rearrangement links TRBV5-1 to TRBJ2-2; 11 positions match TRBD1. Unmatched junction bases numbered 5, after V lost 4 bases and J lost 3 bases. This CDR3 is 16 amino acids long. Germline V lookup: CDR1 SGHRS, CDR2 YFSETQ. This chain's CDR3 is CASSRTGGADTGELFF. For the CDR3, the DNA is TGCGCCAGCAGCAGGACAGGGGGCGCGGACACCGGGGAGCTGTTTTTT.

In its sample, this clone was seen once. This sequence joins TRBV29-1 and TRBJ1-5, with D tentatively TRBD1 (6 bases). This CDR3 has 15 residues. Germline V CDR1 and CDR2: SQVTM, ANQGSEA. V was shortened by 5 bases and J by 6 bases, with 20 bases between the two germline ends. This CDR3 is CSVTDRRAVFQPQHF. In DNA form, the CDR3 reads TGCAGCGTTACAGACAGGCGTGCGGTGTTTCAGCCCCAGCATTTT.

This sequence joins TRBV11-2 and TRBJ1-4; D not resolved. Germline CDR1 reads SGHAT; CDR2 reads FQNNGV. The CDR3 totals 14 residues. V was cut by 3 bases and J by 0 bases, with 5 bases left in between. CDR3 sequence: CASSFVATNEKLFF. Here the CDR3 DNA reads TGTGCCAGCAGCTTCGTTGCAACTAATGAAAAACTGTTTTTT.

V is TRBV6-6 and J is TRBJ1-2, with 7 bases fitting TRBD1. In germline, CDR1 is MNHNY, CDR2 SVGAGI (reference sequence). The CDR3 runs to 13 residues. J lost 7 bases, V lost 5 bases, and 7 bases had no gene match. The CDR3: CASSPDRVGGYTF. The CDR3 bases are TGTGCCAGCAGTCCCGACAGGGTCGGTGGCTACACCTTC.

The chain employs TRBV4-2 and TRBJ2-1; 14 nucleotides agree with TRBD2. The CDR3 is 15 amino acids. Germline lookup yields CDR1 LGHNA and CDR2 YNFKEQ. Unmatched junction bases numbered 0, after V lost 3 bases and J lost 5 bases. This CDR3 reads CASSQGLAGDNEQFF. The CDR3 DNA is TGTGCCAGCAGCCAGGGACTAGCGGGGGACAATGAGCAGTTCTTC.

This clone was counted only a few times. The V and J genes are TRBV10-3 and TRBJ1-1; a possible D gene is TRBD1 (6 bases). The CDR3 is made up of 11 amino acids. Germline lookup yields CDR1 ENHRY and CDR2 SYGVKD. V was pared by 8 bases and J by 8 bases, with 12 bases between. CDR3 in amino acids: CAILRGTEAFF. DNA of the CDR3: TGTGCCATCCTCAGGGGCACCGAAGCTTTCTTT.

With respect to this clone: This CDR3 is also generated by other DNA sequences in the sample. CDR3 in DNA: TGCAGCGTCGGGGGGACAGGGGGCACCTCGAACACTGAAGCTTTCTTT. Translation gives CSVGGTGGTSNTEAFF. The chain couples TRBV29-1 to TRBJ1-1; 12 bases match TRBD1. Trimming at V came to 6 bases and at J to 1 base, leaving 9 bases not matched to a gene. The CDR3 consists of 16 residues. Germline V gene data show CDR1 as SQVTM and CDR2 as ANQGSEA.

The chain is built from TRBV4-2 and TRBJ1-3; D is undetermined. V gave up 1 base and J gave up 0 bases, with 7 bases separating them. Germline CDR1 LGHNA, CDR2 YNFKEQ. The CDR3 has 15 residues. The CDR3 is CASSQAGFSGNTIYF. CDR3 nucleotides: TGTGCCAGCAGCCAAGCAGGCTTCTCTGGAAACACCATATATTTT.

The chain links TRBV29-1 to TRBJ2-3; 7 nucleotides align to TRBD2. This CDR3 spans 13 amino acids. Trimming removed 8 bases from V and 2 bases from J; junction bases left unmatched: 7. Germline CDR1 is SQVTM and CDR2 is ANQGSEA. CDR3 sequence: CSPRAGITDTQYF. CDR3 bases: TGCAGCCCCAGAGCGGGAATCACAGATACGCAGTATTTT.

This rearrangement joins TRBV7-3 to TRBJ2-1; 11 bases line up with TRBD2. CDR1 is SGHTA, CDR2 FQGTGA, per germline. CDR3 length: 16 amino acids. V shed 4 bases and J 6 bases; nucleotides not matched to a gene: 8. The chain's CDR3 is CASSYQGTSGANEQFF. In DNA, the CDR3 is TGTGCCAGCAGCTACCAAGGGACTAGCGGAGCCAATGAGCAGTTCTTC.

The chain couples TRBV11-2 to TRBJ1-2, with TRBD1 as a possible D gene (5 bases). Germline-derived CDR1 and CDR2 are SGHAT and FQNNGV. The CDR3 runs 13 residues. The V and J ends lost 5 bases and 4 bases respectively, with 11 bases between them. CDR3 sequence: CASSPGQGYGYTF. DNA for the CDR3: TGTGCCAGCAGCCCCGGGCAGGGCTATGGCTACACCTTC.

CDR3 DNA sequence: TGCGCCAGCAGCCAAGAAGGAAGGACTAGCGCTTTCAAAGAGACCCAGTACTTC. It specifies CASSQEGRTSAFKETQYF. The rearrangement links TRBV4-1 to TRBJ2-5, with 9 bases lining up with TRBD2. Trimming removed 0 bases from V and 3 bases from J; junction bases left unmatched: 11. The CDR3 is 18 residues long. The germline gives CDR1 MGHRA, CDR2 YSYEKL.

The chain links TRBV2 to TRBJ1-4; no definite D call. Germline lookup yields CDR1 SNHLY and CDR2 FYNNEI. V gave up 5 bases and J gave up 2 bases, with 12 bases separating them. The CDR3 runs 15 residues. In nucleotides, the CDR3 is TGTGCCAGCAGTTCAAGCGGCACCACTAATGAAAAACTGTTTTTT. It codes for CASSSSGTTNEKLFF. The whole variable domain, remainder taken from reference TRBV2 and TRBJ1-4, is EPEVTQTPSHQVTQMGQEVILRCVPISNHLYFYWYRQILGQKVEFLVSFYNNEISEKSEIFDDQFSVERPDGSNFTLKIRSTKLEDSAMYFCASSSSGTTNEKLFFGSGTQLSVL.

The V call is TRBV7-2, the J call TRBJ2-5, with no clear D. The CDR3 has 12 amino acids. V shed 5 bases and J shed 0 bases, with 4 bases lying between them. CDR1 and CDR2 from the germline V gene are SGHTA and FQGNSA. The CDR3 loop reads CASSPYQETQYF. CDR3 bases: TGTGCCAGCAGCCCGTACCAAGAGACCCAGTACTTC.

The chain has TRBV29-1 and TRBJ1-6; D call uncertain. Germline assignment: CDR1 SQVTM and CDR2 ANQGSEA. CDR3 size: 16 residues. V dropped 5 bases and J dropped 6 bases, with 20 bases sitting between them. CDR3 protein: CSVLESPGSLNSPLHF. The CDR3 DNA follows: TGCAGCGTTCTCGAATCCCCGGGCTCCCTTAATTCACCCCTCCACTTT.

The chain couples TRBV30 to TRBJ2-5; 8 bases map to TRBD1. The length of the CDR3 is 13 residues. In germline, CDR1 is GTSNPN, CDR2 SVGIG (reference sequence). V lost 6 bases to trimming and J lost 5 bases; unmatched junction nucleotides: 8. The CDR3 bases are TGTGCCTGCAAAAACAGGGGGAGGGAGACCCAGTACTTC. Protein sequence: CACKNRGRETQYF.

This chain joins TRBV5-1 and TRBJ2-3, with 7 nucleotides matching TRBD2. Germline CDR1 is SGHRS and CDR2 is YFSETQ. J was trimmed by 6 bases and V by 0 bases; bases with no gene match: 7. This CDR3 contains 15 residues. CDR3 residues: CASSLGRGSGDTQYF. DNA of the CDR3: TGCGCCAGCAGCTTGGGGCGCGGGAGTGGTGATACGCAGTATTTT.

The chain combines TRBV20-1 with TRBJ1-1; a weak D match, TRBD1 (5 bases). The V gene's germline CDR1 is DFQATT and CDR2 SNEGSKA (reference sequence). The CDR3 covers 11 residues. Trimming shortened V by 3 bases and J by 6 bases, and 8 bases separated the two germline ends. As DNA, the CDR3 is TGCAGTGCTAGCCAGGGATCTGAAGCTTTCTTT. Protein: CSASQGSEAFF.

Only a few counts were recorded for this clone. This chain joins TRBV4-1 and TRBJ1-5, with 7 bases that match TRBD1. Looked up from germline, CDR1 is MGHRA and CDR2 is YSYEKL. The V gene end was trimmed by 3 bases and the J gene end by 6 bases; junction bases not matched to a gene: 5. This CDR3 is built from 14 residues. CDR3 in DNA: TGCGCCAGCAGCCAGGAGGGGGCCGGTCAGCCCCAGCATTTT. Translated: CASSQEGAGQPQHF.

This sequence joins TRBV4-1 and TRBJ1-5; D perhaps matches TRBD1 (5 bases). The CDR3 has 15 residues. Trimming shortened V by 0 bases and J by 4 bases, and 10 bases separated the two germline ends. Germline V gene sequence: CDR1 MGHRA, CDR2 YSYEKL. The CDR3: CASSQDGAENQPQHF. CDR3 nucleotides: TGCGCCAGCAGCCAAGACGGGGCGGAAAATCAGCCCCAGCATTTT.

The chain links TRBV15 to TRBJ1-2, with D hard to call. Trimming cost V 0 bases and J 5 bases, with 10 bases left between them. CDR1 is LNHNV and CDR2 is YYDKDF in the germline V gene (reference sequence). The CDR3 runs to 14 residues. The CDR3 protein is CATSRDKGLYGYTF. The CDR3 DNA reads TGTGCCACCAGCAGAGATAAGGGCCTGTATGGCTACACCTTC.

The chain joins TRBV11-2 to TRBJ2-5; the D gene is possibly TRBD2 (5 bases). Germline CDR1 and CDR2: SGHAT and FQNNGV. V lost 1 base and J 5 bases, leaving 14 bases between the germline ends. This CDR3 is built from 15 residues. The CDR3 nucleotides read TGTGCCAGCAGCTTAGCCCTACAGCGAGGGGAGACCCAGTACTTC. Translation gives CASSLALQRGETQYF.

V is TRBV11-2 and J is TRBJ2-3; tentative D call: TRBD2 (5 bases). With 4 bases removed from V and 6 bases from J, the gap between germline ends came to 11 bases. This CDR3 spans 13 amino acids. The germline CDR1 and CDR2 sequences are SGHAT and FQNNGV. In DNA, the CDR3 is TGTGCCAGCAGCTCCGTCCCGGGGGATACGCAGTATTTT. Translating it yields CASSSVPGDTQYF.